Reported below is one T cell receptor beta chain. This clonotype has only a few counts. The antigen it recognizes is unknown. No much larger clone is present one base from it, and per-base qualities are unavailable. This sample was included in a study of T-cell reconstitution after alpha-beta-depleted transplantation in children (dated by TCRdb to 2016 to 2017). Broadly, across the study: Using TCR repertoire profiling, the study followed T-cell immune reconstitution in a quantitative way in children after TCRalphabeta/CD19-depleted allogeneic hematopoietic cell transplantation. What the study reported, not specific to this receptor: The apparently early recovery of alphabetaT-cell counts about two months after transplant reportedly depended on only several hundred rapidly expanded clones that came from non-depleted graft cells. The frequencies of hyperexpanded clones fell over the following months, and after one year, T-cell counts and TCRbeta diversity were mostly attributed to newly produced T cells. In some patients, high TCRbeta diversity at day 60 was attributed to recipient T cells and intrathymic progenitors that had survived conditioning.

The germline V and J ends show losses of 3 bases and 4 bases respectively, and no gene match explains 5 bases of the junction. The CDR3 has 14 amino acids, counting the end cysteine and phenylalanine. Solely the CDR3 DNA is kept, with 42 bases framed from the first base. Reading the germline V gene gives CDR1 SGHRS and CDR2 YFSETQ. The sample's treatment or condition label, in plain terms: allogeneic hematopoietic cell transplantation with graft depleted of TCRalphabeta T cells and CD19 B cells. TCRalphabeta/CD19-depleted allogeneic hematopoietic cell grafts were given to the transplant recipients, all of whom were children. The library was obtained by PCR. Sequenced using an Illumina HiSeq 2500. Molecular barcoding was employed in the preparation of TCR libraries, with unique molecular identifiers being used to normalize TCRbeta repertoire quantification. The raw public data were reprocessed by TCRdb itself: fastp quality trimming at Q25, MiXCR clonotype calling, in-frame beta chains only. All rows with the same CDR3 protein become a single entry with the most common DNA and genes. Present in this sample are a few hundred thousand distinct CDR3 sequences, 25% to 30% of which were seen just once. Of the sample, 36% falls within the top ten clones.

The V gene is TRBV5-1 and the J gene is TRBJ2-3; TRBD2 agrees with 7 junctional bases. This clonotype was sampled from a boy in the first two years of life with Wiskott-Aldrich syndrome, due to receive a stem cell transplant. The sample in question was PBMCs, obtained before TCRalphabeta/CD19-depleted stem cell transplant. The DNA sequence is given as TGCGCCAGCAGCTCCCTAGCGGCCTCAGATACGCAGTATTTT. The translation is CASSSLAASDTQYF.